Shown below are 8 T cell receptor beta chains from a single sample sequenced in a study of shared clonotypes between healthy human individuals. Clones were read by immunoSEQ multiplex PCR, and TCRdb kept only the in-frame ones, dropping some. The sample has millions of clones, about 95% seen once. The naive CD8 population came from CD45RO-negative cells selected for CCR7, without terminally differentiated effector memory CD45RA+ cells. Sample: naive CD8+ T cells sorted from blood. These receptors all come from a man in his late teens or twenties in good health.

Note on this clone: At the DNA level, this CDR3 is encoded by other sequences in the same sample as well. V and J are TRBV27 and TRBJ2-7, with 11 nucleotides matching TRBD1. CDR3 length equals 14 residues. The V gene end was trimmed by 8 bases and the J gene end by 6 bases; junction bases not matched to a gene: 9. The V gene's germline CDR1 is MNHEY and CDR2 SMNVEV (reference sequence). The CDR3, as DNA: TGTGCCAGCTCTCTCCTAGGGACAGGGGGCGAGCAGTACTTC. Its translation: CASSLLGTGGEQYF.

The V call is TRBV30, the J call TRBJ2-7; 7 bases are shared with TRBD2. The V and J ends lost 4 bases and 3 bases, in that order; junction bases with no gene match: 6. This CDR3 has 13 residues. In germline, CDR1 is GTSNPN, CDR2 SVGIG (reference sequence). In nucleotides, the CDR3 is TGTGCCTGGATGCTGGCTAGCGGCTACGAGCAGTACTTC. The encoded protein is CAWMLASGYEQYF. The full variable domain, in which reference TRBV30 and TRBJ2-7 provide the parts outside the CDR3, is SQTIHQWPATLVQPVGSPLSLECTVEGTSNPNLYWYRQAAGRGLQLLFYSVGIGQISSEVPQNLSASRPQDRQFILSSKKLLLSDSGFYLCAWMLASGYEQYFGPGTRLTVT.

The chain couples TRBV5-6 to TRBJ2-7; TRBD1 matches at 12 bases. This CDR3 is 16 amino acids long. Germline assignment: CDR1 SGHDT and CDR2 YYEEEE. J gave up 4 bases and V 3 bases, and 8 bases lay outside the gene matches. The CDR3 DNA reads TGTGCCAGCAGCTCTCCGGGACAGGGGGCATTGTACGAGCAGTACTTC. This translates into CASSSPGQGALYEQYF.

Regarding this clone: Within the sample, other DNA sequences also encode this same CDR3. V gene TRBV18 combines with J gene TRBJ1-5, with D unclear. V was clipped by 3 bases and J by 2 bases, with 2 bases between them. Germline V gene data show CDR1 as KGHSH and CDR2 as LQKENI. CDR3 size: 12 residues. This CDR3 reads CASSPGNQPQHF. The CDR3 coding sequence is TGTGCCAGCTCACCGGGCAATCAGCCCCAGCATTTT.

In DNA form, the CDR3 reads TGTGCCAGCCACGCGGGGGGGAATGAGCAGTTCTTC. Residues: CASHAGGNEQFF. The genes are TRBV11-2 and TRBJ2-1; 9 bases agree with TRBD2. The length of the CDR3 is 12 residues. Germline V gene data show CDR1 as SGHAT and CDR2 as FQNNGV. V lost 8 bases to trimming and J lost 7 bases; unmatched junction nucleotides: 3.

As for this clone: The same CDR3 arises from other DNA sequences in this sample as well. The chain combines TRBV6-5 with TRBJ2-7; 7 bases match TRBD1. The CDR3 covers 15 residues. V lost 0 bases, J lost 4 bases, and 6 bases stayed unmatched. Per germline, CDR1 MNHEY and CDR2 SVGAGI. Here the CDR3 DNA reads TGTGCCAGCAGTTACTCGAGGGGCAGGGGGTACGAGCAGTACTTC. Encoded protein: CASSYSRGRGYEQYF.

Of note for this clone: Other DNA sequences of this sample code for an identical CDR3. The chain has TRBV14 and TRBJ1-1; D is perhaps TRBD1 (6 bases). The V end was cut by 3 bases, the J end by 5 bases, with 10 bases between. Germline CDR1 SGHDN, CDR2 FVKESK. The CDR3 consists of 13 residues. The CDR3: CASSQGARTEAFF. CDR3 bases: TGTGCCAGCAGCCAGGGGGCGCGGACTGAAGCTTTCTTT.

This chain links TRBV20-1 with TRBJ1-2; the D is unclear. V was pared by 5 bases and J by 6 bases, with 10 bases between. There are 11 residues in the CDR3. Germline V lookup: CDR1 DFQATT, CDR2 SNEGSKA (reference sequence). This CDR3 is CSALTVHGYTF. In DNA form, the CDR3 reads TGCAGTGCTTTGACGGTCCATGGCTACACCTTC.